Listed below are T cell receptor beta chains from one sample, sequenced in a study of cytomegalovirus exposure and HLA in healthy donors. This table comes from immunoSEQ multiplex PCR, and its TCRdb copy is limited to in-frame clones, with some not included. The table shows fewer than 200,000 clones, with around 86% occurring only once. The sequencing sample was made of PBMCs. The receptor source for this set is a man aged 50 or older in good health and CMV-seronegative. Both conserved end residues are part of each CDR3. Fields, in order: J gene, clone size, V gene, D gene, CDR3 DNA, CDR3 protein. The D gene is left open where the match is weak. The size of a clone is reported for some rows only, either as once, few or many, or as a class for expanded clones.

TRBJ2-3	NA	TRBV28	NA	TGTGCCAGCAGGTCAGGGTTAGGCACGCAGTATTTT	CASRSGLGTQYF
TRBJ2-7	NA	TRBV4-3	TRBD2	TGCGCCAGCAGCCAAGATCTGGCGGGAGGGCGGAACGAGCAGTACTTC	CASSQDLAGGRNEQYF
TRBJ1-4	NA	TRBV7-3	TRBD1	TGTGCCAGCAGCCCAGGGGGCGATCGACTGTTTTTT	CASSPGGDRLFF
TRBJ1-4	NA	TRBV7-6	TRBD1	TGTGCCAGCAGCTTAATCGGGACAGGTCAAGAAAAACTGTTTTTT	CASSLIGTGQEKLFF
TRBJ2-7	NA	TRBV7-3	TRBD2	TGTGCCAGCAGCAACGGGCTAGCGGGAGAACCCTACGAGCAGTACTTC	CASSNGLAGEPYEQYF
TRBJ2-5	NA	TRBV6-6	TRBD2	TGTGCCAGCAGTTCTAGCGGGAGTAGCACAGAGACCCAGTACTTC	CASSSSGSSTETQYF
TRBJ2-7	NA	TRBV19	TRBD2	TGTGCCAGTAGTATCGGGGCTAGCGGGGGGGCTAGGATTTACGAGCAGTACTTC	CASSIGASGGARIYEQYF
TRBJ2-7	few	TRBV30	TRBD1	TGTGCCTGGAGTGTAGCAGGGGGCCCCTACGAGCAGTACTTC	CAWSVAGGPYEQYF
TRBJ2-7	NA	TRBV7-7	NA	TGTGCTAGCAGCCTCCGGCGGGATTACGAGCAGTACTTC	CASSLRRDYEQYF
TRBJ2-5	NA	TRBV7-6	NA	TGTGCCAGCAGCTTAGGCTCAACCCGGGAGCAGTACTTC	CASSLGSTREQYF
TRBJ1-5	few	TRBV5-1	NA	TGCGCCAGCAGCCTACAGGGTAATCAGCCCCAGCATTTT	CASSLQGNQPQHF
TRBJ2-7	NA	TRBV4-1	TRBD1	TGCGCCAGCAGCCAACATATAGGGGGCTATAAATACGAGCAGTACTTC	CASSQHIGGYKYEQYF
TRBJ2-1	NA	TRBV7-2	TRBD1	TGTGCCAGCAGCTTACAAGGGACAGAATCCTACAATGAGCAGTTCTTC	CASSLQGTESYNEQFF
TRBJ1-2	NA	TRBV28	TRBD1	TGTGCCAGCAGTGGAAGGACAGGCTCGGGCGCTAACTATGGCTACACCTTC	CASSGRTGSGANYGYTF
TRBJ1-5	NA	TRBV4-1	NA	TGCGCCAGCAGCCAAGGGGGGCAGGTCAATCAGCCCCAGCATTTT	CASSQGGQVNQPQHF
TRBJ2-3	NA	TRBV7-3	NA	TGTGCCAGCAGCTTCTCAGGGGCGGATACGCAGTATTTT	CASSFSGADTQYF
TRBJ2-2	NA	TRBV2	TRBD1	TGTGCCAGCAGTGAACGGGACAGGGGAGTCGGGGAGCTGTTTTTT	CASSERDRGVGELFF
TRBJ2-5	NA	TRBV7-3	TRBD1	TGTGCCAGCCGCGGACAGGGCGAAGAGACCCAGTACTTC	CASRGQGEETQYF
TRBJ2-2	NA	TRBV5-1	TRBD2	TGCGCCAGCAGCCTGGACCGGGGGGGGACCGGGGAGCTGTTTTTT	CASSLDRGGTGELFF
TRBJ2-3	few	TRBV14	NA	TGTGCCAGCAGCCAGCCACAGGGAGCCGCCACAGATACGCAGTATTTT	CASSQPQGAATDTQYF
TRBJ1-5	NA	TRBV2	NA	TGTGCCAGCAGTGAGATGAGTGGACAGATCAATCAGCCCCAGCATTTT	CASSEMSGQINQPQHF
TRBJ2-1	NA	TRBV5-1	TRBD2	TGCGCCAGCAGCGCCGAGGGACTAGCGGGTAGACCTGGGGATGAGCAGTTCTTC	CASSAEGLAGRPGDEQFF
TRBJ1-4	NA	TRBV5-1	TRBD1	TGCGCCAGCAGCTTCCAGGGGGTGGATGAAAAACTGTTTTTT	CASSFQGVDEKLFF
TRBJ1-2	few	TRBV28	TRBD1	TGTGCCAGCAGTACCTGGTCCAGGGGGGTCTATGGCTACACCTTC	CASSTWSRGVYGYTF
TRBJ1-2	NA	TRBV6-1	TRBD1	TGTGCCAGTGACAGGGCGGACTATGGCTACACCTTC	CASDRADYGYTF
TRBJ1-1	NA	TRBV6-5	TRBD1	TGTGCCAGCAGGGGACAGGGGATGAACACTGAAGCTTTCTTT	CASRGQGMNTEAFF
TRBJ1-2	NA	TRBV10-3	TRBD1	TGTGCCATCACCCCGGGGACAGGGGCGAAGTGGAACTATGGCTACACCTTC	CAITPGTGAKWNYGYTF
TRBJ2-5	NA	TRBV12-5	NA	TGTGCTAGTGGTTTGGTGGGGGGGCAGAAACAAGAGACCCAGTACTTC	CASGLVGGQKQETQYF
TRBJ2-3	NA	TRBV14	NA	TGTGCCAGCAGCCTATCTTTCCGCACAGATACGCAGTATTTT	CASSLSFRTDTQYF
TRBJ1-2	NA	TRBV5-1	NA	TGCGCCAGCAGCTTGGGAGGAGCCAACGGCTACACCTTC	CASSLGGANGYTF
TRBJ2-6	NA	TRBV2	TRBD1	TGTGCCAGCAGTAGGGACAGGGGGCGTGGGGCCAACGTCCTGACTTTC	CASSRDRGRGANVLTF
TRBJ2-5	NA	TRBV4-1	TRBD2	TGCGCCAGCAGCCAAGCTTTAGGGGGACTAGCGGTTCAGGAGACCCAGTACTTC	CASSQALGGLAVQETQYF
TRBJ2-1	NA	TRBV30	TRBD2	TGTGCCGGGACCCCGGGGGGTTATAAGCAGTTCTTC	CAGTPGGYKQFF
TRBJ1-1	NA	TRBV19	NA	TGTGCCAGTAGTATAGAGCAGATGAACACTGAAGCTTTCTTT	CASSIEQMNTEAFF
TRBJ2-6	NA	TRBV27	TRBD1	TGTGCCAGCAGGAGACAGGGGGCGTCGGGGGCCAACGTCCTGACTTTC	CASRRQGASGANVLTF
TRBJ2-1	NA	TRBV5-1	TRBD2	TGCGCCAGCAGCTTGATGGCAGCGGGGGGCTACAATGAGCAGTTCTTC	CASSLMAAGGYNEQFF
TRBJ2-7	NA	TRBV6-6	TRBD1	TGTGCCAGCAGTTACTCGGGACAGGGGGCGGACGAGCAGTACTTC	CASSYSGQGADEQYF